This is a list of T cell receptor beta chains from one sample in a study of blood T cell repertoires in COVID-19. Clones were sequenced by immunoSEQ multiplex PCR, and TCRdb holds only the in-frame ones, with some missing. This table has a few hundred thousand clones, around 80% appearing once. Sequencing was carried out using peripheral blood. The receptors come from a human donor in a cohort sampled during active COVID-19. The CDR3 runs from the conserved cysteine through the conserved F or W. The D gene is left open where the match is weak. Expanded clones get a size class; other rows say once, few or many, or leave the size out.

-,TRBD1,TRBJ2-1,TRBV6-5,CASSTTTGTNEQFF,TGTGCCAGCAGTACCACGACAGGGACCAATGAGCAGTTCTTC
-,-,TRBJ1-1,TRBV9,CASRTGVGEAFF,TGTGCCAGCAGGACGGGGGTTGGTGAAGCTTTCTTT
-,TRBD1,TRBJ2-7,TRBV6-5,CASSYAQGAYEQYF,TGTGCCAGCAGTTACGCACAGGGGGCCTACGAGCAGTACTTC
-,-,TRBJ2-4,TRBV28,CASRQRASGLAKNIQYF,TGTGCCAGCAGGCAGCGTGCCTCCGGGTTAGCCAAAAACATTCAGTACTTC
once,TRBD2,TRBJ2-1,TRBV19,CASSSRLAGGSEQFF,TGTGCCAGTAGTTCCCGACTAGCGGGAGGCTCTGAGCAGTTCTTC
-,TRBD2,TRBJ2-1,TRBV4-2,CASSQKGLAGATSSYNEQFF,TGTGCCAGCAGCCAAAAGGGACTAGCGGGAGCGACAAGCTCCTACAATGAGCAGTTCTTC
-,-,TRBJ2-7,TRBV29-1,CSGDTYEQYF,TGCAGCGGCGACACCTACGAGCAGTACTTC
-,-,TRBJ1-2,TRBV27,CASSFGQDHGYTF,TGTGCCAGCAGTTTTGGGCAGGATCATGGCTACACCTTC
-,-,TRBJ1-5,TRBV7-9,CASSLMGGNQPQHF,TGTGCCAGCAGCTTAATGGGGGGGAATCAGCCCCAGCATTTT
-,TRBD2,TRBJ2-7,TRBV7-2,CASSTGLAENKYF,TGTGCCAGCAGCACGGGACTAGCGGAAAATAAGTACTTC
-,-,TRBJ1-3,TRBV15,CATSRGLGSAGGNTIYF,TGTGCCACCAGCAGAGGGCTAGGCTCGGCGGGCGGAAACACCATATATTTT
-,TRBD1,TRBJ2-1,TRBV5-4,CASSSWDSRIDNEQFF,TGTGCCAGCAGCTCCTGGGACAGCCGAATCGACAATGAGCAGTTCTTC
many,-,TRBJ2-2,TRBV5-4,CASSLRGGELFF,TGTGCCAGCAGCTTAAGGGGCGGGGAGCTGTTTTTT
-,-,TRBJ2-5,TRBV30,CAWSVEGVRGTQYF,TGTGCCTGGAGTGTCGAGGGGGTTAGAGGGACCCAGTACTTC
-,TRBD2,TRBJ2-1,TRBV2,CASSGAGTRLSNEQFF,TGTGCCAGCAGTGGAGCCGGGACTAGGTTATCCAATGAGCAGTTCTTC
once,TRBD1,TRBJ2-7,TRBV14,CASSQDIWTRDSSYEQYF,TGTGCCAGCAGCCAAGATATTTGGACCCGGGACAGCTCCTACGAGCAGTACTTC
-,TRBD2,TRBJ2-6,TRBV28,CASSPVWGLAGGPSGANVLTF,TGTGCCAGCAGCCCCGTCTGGGGACTAGCGGGAGGCCCGTCTGGGGCCAACGTCCTGACTTTC
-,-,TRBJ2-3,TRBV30,CAWSWLAITDTQYF,TGTGCCTGGAGTTGGCTAGCGATCACAGATACGCAGTATTTT
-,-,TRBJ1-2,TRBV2,CASKGVWRYGYTF,TGTGCCAGCAAGGGGGTCTGGCGCTATGGCTACACCTTC
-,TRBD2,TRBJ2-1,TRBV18,CASTRTSGDNEQFF,TGTGCCAGCACCCGGACTAGCGGCGACAATGAGCAGTTCTTC
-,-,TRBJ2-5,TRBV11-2,CASSAQVQETQYF,TGTGCCAGCAGCGCACAGGTACAAGAGACCCAGTACTTC
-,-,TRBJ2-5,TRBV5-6,CASSLDTQETQYF,TGTGCCAGCAGCTTAGACACCCAAGAGACCCAGTACTTC
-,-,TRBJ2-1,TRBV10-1,CASSAAGASGNNEQFF,TGCGCCAGCAGTGCGGCGGGGGCTAGCGGTAACAATGAGCAGTTCTTC
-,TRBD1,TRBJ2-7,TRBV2,CASSQGDRGYEQYF,TGTGCCAGCAGTCAAGGGGACAGGGGCTACGAGCAGTACTTC
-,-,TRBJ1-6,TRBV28,CASSLGGASSYNSPLHF,TGTGCCAGCAGTTTAGGCGGGGCGAGCTCCTATAATTCACCCCTCCACTTT
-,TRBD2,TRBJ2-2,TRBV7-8,CASRPTSGRIGELFF,TGTGCCAGCAGACCGACTAGCGGGAGAATCGGGGAGCTGTTTTTT
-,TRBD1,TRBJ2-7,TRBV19,CASRGTGGSYEQYF,TGTGCCAGTAGGGGGACAGGGGGCAGCTACGAGCAGTACTTC
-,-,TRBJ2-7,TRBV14,CASSPYLTYEQYF,TGTGCCAGCAGCCCCTACTTGACCTACGAGCAGTACTTC
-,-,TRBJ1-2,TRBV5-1,CASSLWGGFSGYTF,TGCGCCAGCAGCTTGTGGGGGGGCTTTTCTGGCTACACCTTC
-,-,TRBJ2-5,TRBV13,CASSEVRETQYF,TGTGCCAGCAGCGAGGTTCGGGAGACCCAGTACTTC
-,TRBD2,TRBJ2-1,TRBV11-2,CASSSGLAVYNEQFF,TGTGCCAGCAGCTCTGGACTAGCGGTGTACAATGAGCAGTTCTTC
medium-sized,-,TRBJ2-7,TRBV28,CASSFLRGLALGEQYF,TGTGCCAGCAGTTTTCTTAGGGGTCTCGCCCTGGGGGAGCAGTACTTC
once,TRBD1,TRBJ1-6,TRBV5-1,CASSDRAGNSPLHF,TGCGCCAGCAGTGACAGGGCGGGCAATTCACCCCTCCACTTT
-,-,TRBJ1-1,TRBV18,CASSPGLSKGAFF,TGTGCCAGCTCACCGGGACTTTCTAAAGGGGCTTTCTTT
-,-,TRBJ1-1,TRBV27,CASSLSIPPTVHTEAFF,TGTGCCAGCAGTTTATCTATCCCCCCGACAGTCCACACTGAAGCTTTCTTT
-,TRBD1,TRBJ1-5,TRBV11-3,CASSLKRTGQGPQHF,TGTGCCAGCAGCTTAAAAAGGACCGGACAGGGGCCCCAGCATTTT
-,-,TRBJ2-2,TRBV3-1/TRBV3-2,CASSQPPAAANTGELFF,TGTGCCAGCAGCCAACCCCCAGCGGCCGCGAACACCGGGGAGCTGTTTTTT
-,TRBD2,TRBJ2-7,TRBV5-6,CASSSFVAAGGFSYEQYF,TGTGCCAGCAGCTCGTTCGTAGCGGCGGGAGGGTTCTCCTACGAGCAGTACTTC
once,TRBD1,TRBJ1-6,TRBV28,CAGRQGSYNSPLHF,TGTGCCGGGAGACAGGGTTCCTATAATTCACCCCTCCACTTT
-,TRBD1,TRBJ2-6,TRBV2,CASRGTGTPSGANVLTF,TGTGCCAGCAGGGGGACAGGGACCCCCTCTGGGGCCAACGTCCTGACTTTC
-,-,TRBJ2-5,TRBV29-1,CSVEEARGRETQYF,TGCAGCGTTGAAGAGGCAAGGGGCAGGGAGACCCAGTACTTC
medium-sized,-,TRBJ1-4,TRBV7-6,CASSTRQGGELFF,TGTGCCAGCAGCACACGGCAGGGTGGGGAACTGTTTTTT
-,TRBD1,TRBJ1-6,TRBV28,CASSFLRTGGASPLHF,TGTGCCAGCAGTTTCCTTAGGACAGGGGGCGCTTCACCCCTCCACTTT
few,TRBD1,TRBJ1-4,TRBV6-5,CASSRQGAYEKLFF,TGTGCCAGCAGCCGACAGGGGGCCTATGAAAAACTGTTTTTT
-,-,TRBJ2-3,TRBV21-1,CASVGTDTQYF,TGTGCCAGCGTCGGCACAGATACGCAGTATTTT
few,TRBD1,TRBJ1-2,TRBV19,CASSMTRQGDYGYTF,TGTGCCAGTAGTATGACCCGACAGGGTGACTATGGCTACACCTTC
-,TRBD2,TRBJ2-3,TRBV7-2,CASSSPGLVFGGTDTQYF,TGTGCCAGCAGTTCTCCGGGACTAGTCTTCGGGGGCACAGATACGCAGTATTTT
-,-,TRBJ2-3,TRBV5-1,CASSLDRVSTDTQYF,TGCGCCAGCAGCTTGGACAGGGTATCGACAGATACGCAGTATTTT
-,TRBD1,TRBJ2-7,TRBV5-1,CASSSGQGAYEQYF,TGCGCCAGCAGCTCGGGACAGGGGGCCTACGAGCAGTACTTC
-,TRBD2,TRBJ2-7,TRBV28,CASSSTWTSGSINDEQYF,TGTGCCAGCAGTTCCACTTGGACTAGCGGGAGCATAAACGACGAGCAGTACTTC
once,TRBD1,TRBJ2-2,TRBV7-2,CASSFYRGRDSGELFF,TGTGCCAGCAGCTTTTACAGGGGGCGCGACTCCGGGGAGCTGTTTTTT
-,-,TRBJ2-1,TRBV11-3,CASSSASSNEQFF,TGTGCCAGCAGCTCAGCTAGTTCCAATGAGCAGTTCTTC
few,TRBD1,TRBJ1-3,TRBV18,CASSRPGQGYLGNTIYF,TGTGCCAGCTCACGACCCGGACAGGGCTACCTTGGAAACACCATATATTTT
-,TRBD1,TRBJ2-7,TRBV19,CASSIYQGAYEQYF,TGTGCCAGTAGTATCTATCAGGGGGCCTACGAGCAGTACTTC
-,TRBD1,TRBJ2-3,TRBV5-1,CASSLRGQGRPDTQYF,TGCGCCAGCAGCTTGAGGGGACAGGGCCGACCAGATACGCAGTATTTT
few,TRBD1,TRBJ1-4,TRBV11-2,CASSSQGATNEKLFF,TGTGCCAGCAGCTCCCAGGGGGCAACTAATGAAAAACTGTTTTTT
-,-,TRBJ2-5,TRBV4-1,CASSQVGTQETQYF,TGCGCCAGCAGCCAAGTTGGCACCCAAGAGACCCAGTACTTC
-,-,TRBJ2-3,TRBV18,CASSPAAAADTQYF,TGTGCCAGCTCACCTGCGGCCGCAGCAGATACGCAGTATTTT
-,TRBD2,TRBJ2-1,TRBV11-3,CASIRSGVLAGGSPNCEQFF,TGTGCCAGCATCAGGTCAGGTGTACTAGCGGGAGGGTCTCCCAATTGTGAGCAGTTCTTC
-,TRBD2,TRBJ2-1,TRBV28,CASSALAEKGEQFF,TGTGCCAGCAGTGCCCTAGCGGAAAAGGGTGAGCAGTTCTTC